This TCR beta chain was captured in a study of regulatory T cells in long-lasting Graves disease. Indicated time point: newly diagnosed GD, antithyroid drugs for less than 3 months. PBMC RNA served as the TCR library source. Construction of the TCR beta libraries employed iRepertoire HTBI primers in conjunction with Arm-PCR of CDR3 regions. TCRdb re-called the multiplex PCR reads with MiXCR, one entry per CDR3 protein. The sample carries around 450,000 distinct CDR3 sequences, 15% recorded once. This clonotype showed up many times. No antigen is known for it. General study findings and limits: Persistent disease samples used TRBV28, TRBJ1-2 and TRBJ2-5 preferentially. Patients with persistent Graves' had lower TCR diversity than newly diagnosed patients.

The CDR3 loop spans 14 amino acids. V was shortened by 5 bases and J by 5 bases, with 16 bases between the two germline ends. This same sample was also taken into another study, of T cells in Graves' hyperthyroidism and ophthalmopathy. Turning to that study: Diagnostic assessment was based on clinical symptoms, serum thyroxine and TRAb, thyroid ultrasound and orbital computed tomography.

Sequenced here: peripheral blood mononuclear cells (PBMCs), sampled at new diagnosis, from a patient treated with antithyroid drugs. This clonotype was sampled from a woman aged 25 to 39 with Graves disease. This sequence joins TRBV12-3 or TRBV12-4 and TRBJ2-7; the D gene is possibly TRBD1 (5 bases). DNA of the CDR3: TGTGCCAGCAGTGATCAGGGTCCCCAGCACGAGCAGTACTTC. It yields the protein CASSDQGPQHEQYF.